A selection of T cell receptor beta chains follows, all from one sample in a study of T cell responses to AZD1222 COVID-19 vaccine. Measured with immunoSEQ multiplex PCR; TCRdb has only the in-frame clones, and not every one. This sample yields some 99,000 clones, of which nearly 90% are seen a single time; around 13% belongs to the top ten. Here the sequenced sample was peripheral blood, taken on day 0 of MenACWY control vaccination. These receptors were collected from an adult in good health. Each CDR3 is given with its conserved first and last residue. The D gene is left open where the match is weak. Clone size, where shown, is once, few, many, or a class for clones that have expanded.

NA,NA,TRBJ2-1,TRBV2,CASRGSDPYNEQFF,TGTGCCAGCAGGGGGTCGGATCCCTACAATGAGCAGTTCTTC
NA,once,TRBJ2-3,TRBV29-1,CSARDTKPPDTQYF,TGCAGCGCCCGGGACACTAAGCCCCCAGATACGCAGTATTTT
NA,NA,TRBJ2-1,TRBV29-1,CSVGSGEQFF,TGCAGCGTCGGCTCTGGTGAGCAGTTCTTC
TRBD1,NA,TRBJ1-1,TRBV6-6,CASSLQGVTEAFF,TGTGCCAGCAGTCTACAGGGGGTCACTGAAGCTTTCTTT
TRBD1,NA,TRBJ1-1,TRBV4-1,CASSQVVWEGANTEAFF,TGCGCCAGCAGCCAAGTAGTCTGGGAGGGGGCGAACACTGAAGCTTTCTTT
NA,NA,TRBJ2-5,TRBV6-5,CASRIGYPEETQYF,TGTGCCAGCAGAATTGGTTACCCCGAGGAGACCCAGTACTTC
TRBD2,NA,TRBJ2-2,TRBV7-3,CASSSTSGSAGELFF,TGTGCCAGCAGCTCGACTAGCGGGAGTGCCGGGGAGCTGTTTTTT
NA,NA,TRBJ1-4,TRBV7-2,CASSLDRAQGGKLFF,TGTGCCAGCAGCTTAGACCGGGCCCAGGGCGGGAAACTGTTTTTT
NA,NA,TRBJ2-7,TRBV10-3,CAISERLDSSYEQYF,TGTGCCATCAGTGAGCGCTTGGACAGCTCCTACGAGCAGTACTTC
TRBD1,NA,TRBJ2-7,TRBV5-4,CASSLNPGTAYEQYF,TGTGCCAGCAGCTTAAACCCCGGGACAGCTTACGAGCAGTACTTC
NA,NA,TRBJ2-2,TRBV2,CASRLGYANTGELFF,TGTGCCAGCAGACTAGGTTACGCGAACACCGGGGAGCTGTTTTTT
TRBD2,NA,TRBJ2-3,TRBV28,CASSFPPPRTSGEISTDTQYF,TGTGCCAGCAGTTTTCCTCCTCCTCGGACTAGCGGGGAAATTAGCACAGATACGCAGTATTTT
NA,NA,TRBJ1-6,TRBV5-1,CASSLGTFTNSPLHF,TGCGCCAGCAGCTTGGGGACATTCACTAATTCACCCCTCCACTTT
TRBD1,NA,TRBJ2-7,TRBV28,CASRGMGTGIYEQYF,TGTGCCAGCAGGGGAATGGGGACAGGGATCTACGAGCAGTACTTC
NA,NA,TRBJ2-7,TRBV29-1,CSVDDSSEQYF,TGCAGCGTTGACGACAGTTCCGAGCAGTACTTC
NA,NA,TRBJ1-2,TRBV7-9,CASSLVSGQTRDGYTF,TGTGCCAGCAGCTTAGTTAGCGGACAGACTAGAGATGGCTACACCTTC
NA,once,TRBJ2-3,TRBV2,CASSTPPGQTATDTQYF,TGTGCCAGCTCAACGCCCCCCGGACAGACCGCCACAGATACGCAGTATTTT
NA,NA,TRBJ1-3,TRBV6-5,CASSTGSSGNTIYF,TGTGCCAGCAGTACAGGGAGCTCTGGAAACACCATATATTTT
NA,NA,TRBJ2-5,TRBV7-6,CASSPSQETQYF,TGTGCCAGCAGCCCTAGCCAAGAGACCCAGTACTTC
NA,NA,TRBJ1-6,TRBV7-8,CASSLINSPLHF,TGTGCCAGCAGCTTGATAAATTCACCCCTCCACTTT